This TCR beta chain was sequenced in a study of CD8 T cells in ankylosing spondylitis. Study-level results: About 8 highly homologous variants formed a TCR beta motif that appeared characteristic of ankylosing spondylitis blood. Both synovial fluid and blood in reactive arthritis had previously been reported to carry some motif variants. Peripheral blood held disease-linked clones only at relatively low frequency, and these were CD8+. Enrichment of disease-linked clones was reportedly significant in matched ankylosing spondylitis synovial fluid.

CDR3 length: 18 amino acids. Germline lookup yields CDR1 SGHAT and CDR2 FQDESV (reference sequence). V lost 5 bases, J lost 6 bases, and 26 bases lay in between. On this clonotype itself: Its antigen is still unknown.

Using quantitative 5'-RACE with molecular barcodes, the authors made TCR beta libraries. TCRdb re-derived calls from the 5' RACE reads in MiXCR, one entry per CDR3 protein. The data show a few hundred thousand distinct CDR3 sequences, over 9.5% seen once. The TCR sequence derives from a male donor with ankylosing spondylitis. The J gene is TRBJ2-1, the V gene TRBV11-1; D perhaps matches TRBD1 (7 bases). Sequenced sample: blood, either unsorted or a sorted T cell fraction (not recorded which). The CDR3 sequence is CASSQGGYREMRVNEQFF. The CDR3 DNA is TGTGCCAGCAGCCAGGGGGGCTACAGGGAGATGAGGGTCAATGAGCAGTTCTTC. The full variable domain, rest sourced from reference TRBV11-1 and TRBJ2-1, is EAEVAQSPRYKITEKSQAVAFWCDPISGHATLYWYRQILGQGPELLVQFQDESVVDDSQLPKDRFSAERLKGVDSTLKIQPAELGDSAMYLCASSQGGYREMRVNEQFFGPGTRLTVL.